These 8 T cell receptor beta chains came from one sample sequenced in a study of blood T cell repertoires in COVID-19. The data were produced by immunoSEQ multiplex PCR, yet TCRdb's version contains in-frame clones alone and is incomplete. The sample lists about 140,000 clones, approximately 90% occurring once. Sample: peripheral blood. Source of these receptors: an elderly woman with acute or convalescent COVID-19.

The V and J genes are TRBV28 and TRBJ1-1; D not resolved. CDR3 length: 12 amino acids. The V end lost 6 bases, the J end lost 3 bases, and 8 bases lay between the germline ends. In germline, CDR1 is MDHEN, CDR2 SYDVKM. In DNA form, the CDR3 reads TGTGCCAGCAGCGGTCCGGACACTGAAGCTTTCTTT. This codes for CASSGPDTEAFF.

Details on this clone: At the DNA level, this CDR3 is encoded by other sequences in the same sample as well. The chain is built from TRBV12-3 or TRBV12-4 and TRBJ1-1; D perhaps matches TRBD1 (5 bases). The CDR3 is made up of 13 amino acids. The germline V and J ends were trimmed by 6 bases and 1 base, with 9 bases remaining between them. The CDR3 DNA sequence: TGTGCCAGCAGCCCTACAGGGAACACTGAAGCTTTCTTT. The encoded protein is CASSPTGNTEAFF.

The chain employs TRBV9 and TRBJ2-7; 9 nucleotides match TRBD1. The CDR3 has 14 amino acids. V was pared by 1 base and J by 6 bases, with 5 bases of the junction left unmatched. CDR1 is SGDLS, CDR2 YYNGEE, per germline. The CDR3 coding sequence is TGTGCCAGCAGCGTAACGGGACAGGGTTCCGAGCAGTACTTC. Its protein is CASSVTGQGSEQYF.

This clone was counted a few times. The chain employs TRBV6-5 and TRBJ1-3; D remains unclear. In germline, CDR1 is MNHEY, CDR2 SVGAGI. The V and J ends lost 0 bases and 2 bases respectively, with 8 bases between them. The CDR3 extends over 15 amino acids. The CDR3 here is CASSYSAETGNTIYF. CDR3 DNA: TGTGCCAGCAGTTACTCAGCGGAGACTGGAAACACCATATATTTT.

The chain combines TRBV12-5 with TRBJ2-1; 8 bases map to TRBD2. Germline assignment: CDR1 LGHNT and CDR2 FRNRAP. The CDR3 runs to 14 residues. V was clipped by 7 bases and J by 8 bases; unmatched bases: 10. CDR3 region: CASAPEGRGDEQFF. CDR3 coding DNA: TGTGCTAGTGCCCCGGAGGGGCGGGGGGATGAGCAGTTCTTC.

V gene TRBV6-6 combines with J gene TRBJ1-2, with D possibly matching TRBD1 (6 bases). The V and J ends lost 0 bases and 10 bases respectively, with 12 bases between them. Germline assignment: CDR1 MNHNY and CDR2 SVGAGI (reference sequence). This CDR3 has 13 residues. CDR3 protein: CASSYSQGQHYTF. As DNA, the CDR3 is TGTGCCAGCAGTTACTCCCAGGGACAACACTACACCTTC.

This sequence joins TRBV11-3 and TRBJ2-1; D uncertain. The CDR3 runs to 12 residues. Deletions cut 0 bases from V and 7 bases from J, with 4 bases between. The germline V gene has CDR1 SGHNT and CDR2 YENEEA. CDR3 sequence: CASSLDGNEQFF. In DNA form, the CDR3 reads TGTGCCAGCAGCTTAGACGGGAATGAGCAGTTCTTC.

The rearrangement uses TRBV7-2 and TRBJ2-7; TRBD2 matches at 11 bases. V was pared by 0 bases and J by 0 bases, with 10 bases of the junction left unmatched. CDR1 and CDR2 (germline): SGHTA, FQGNSA. The CDR3 has 19 residues. This chain's CDR3 is CASSLAAVLAGGTSYEQYF. DNA of the CDR3: TGTGCCAGCAGCTTAGCAGCCGTTCTAGCGGGGGGAACCTCCTACGAGCAGTACTTC.